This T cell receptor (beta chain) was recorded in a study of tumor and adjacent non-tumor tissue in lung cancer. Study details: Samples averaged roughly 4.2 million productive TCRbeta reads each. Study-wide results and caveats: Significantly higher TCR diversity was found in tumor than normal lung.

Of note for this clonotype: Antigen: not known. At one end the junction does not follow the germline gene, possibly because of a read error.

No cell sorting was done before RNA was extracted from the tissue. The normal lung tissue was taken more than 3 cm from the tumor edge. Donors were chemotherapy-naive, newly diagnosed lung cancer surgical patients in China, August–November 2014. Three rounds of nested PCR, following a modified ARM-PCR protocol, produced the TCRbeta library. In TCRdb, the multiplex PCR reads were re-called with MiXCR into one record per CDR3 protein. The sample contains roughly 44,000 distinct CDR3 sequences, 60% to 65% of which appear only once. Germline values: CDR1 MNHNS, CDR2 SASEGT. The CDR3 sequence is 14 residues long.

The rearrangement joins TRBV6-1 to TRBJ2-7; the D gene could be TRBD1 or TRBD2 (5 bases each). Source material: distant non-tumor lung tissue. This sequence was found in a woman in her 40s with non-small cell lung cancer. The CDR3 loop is CARNLPGLAYEQYF. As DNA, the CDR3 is TGCGCCAGAAACCTGCCGGGGCTCGCCTACGAGCAGTACTTC.